What follows are 16 T cell receptor beta chains derived from one specimen sequenced in a study of T cells in Graves' hyperthyroidism and ophthalmopathy. TCR beta CDR3 sequences were amplified from RNA transcripts. Primed by the HTBI set, a first-round RT-PCR was run on the TCR CDR3. TCRdb analysed the multiplex PCR reads with MiXCR anew, one entry per CDR3 protein. Of fewer than 250,000 distinct CDR3 sequences in the sample, 15% to 20% were seen once. The sequenced sample consisted of blood. The receptors were sampled from a woman aged 18-29 years with Graves' ophthalmopathy.

This clonotype was picked up many times. The chain has TRBV4-1 and TRBJ2-3, with D unresolved. The V and J ends lost 4 bases and 0 bases respectively, with 8 bases between them. The CDR3 sequence is 14 residues long. CDR1 is MGHRA and CDR2 is YSYEKL in the germline V gene. The chain's CDR3 is CASSRTPSTDTQYF. In DNA, the CDR3 is TGCGCCAGCAGCCGGACCCCTAGCACAGATACGCAGTATTTT.

This clonotype was seen repeatedly, ten times or more. The rearrangement uses TRBV7-9 and TRBJ2-1, with D possibly being TRBD2 (6 bases). Germline V gives CDR1 SEHNR, CDR2 FQNEAQ (reference sequence). The CDR3 has 16 amino acids. Trimming stripped 2 bases from V and 0 bases from J, with 11 bases between. CDR3 protein: CASSLLEGLSYNEQFF. The CDR3 DNA reads TGTGCCAGCAGCTTACTGGAGGGACTCTCCTACAATGAGCAGTTCTTC.

Here the CDR3 DNA reads TGTGCCAGCAAACGTTCTAGCGTCCAATTCGGTGAGCAGTTCTTC. It codes for CASKRSSVQFGEQFF. The rearrangement joins TRBV7-8 to TRBJ2-1, with a weak D call TRBD2 (6 bases). This CDR3 has 15 amino acids. The V end was cut by 7 bases, the J end by 9 bases, with 22 bases between. Germline V lookup: CDR1 SGHVS, CDR2 FQNEAQ.

This clonotype has a count of ten or more. The chain couples TRBV28 to TRBJ2-4; weak D call: TRBD1 (6 bases). Germline values: CDR1 MDHEN, CDR2 SYDVKM. The length of the CDR3 is 16 residues. The V and J ends lost 3 bases and 3 bases respectively, with 15 bases between them. The CDR3 DNA is TGTGCCAGCAGTTTCCGGACAGACACAGGCAAAAACATTCAGTACTTC. As protein: CASSFRTDTGKNIQYF.

This clonotype was detected ten times or more. The chain couples TRBV4-2 to TRBJ2-1, with 13 positions matching TRBD2. The trim removed 3 bases at V and 0 bases at J, leaving 5 bases unmatched. Per the germline V gene, CDR1 is LGHNA and CDR2 is YNFKEQ. The CDR3 runs 18 residues. The CDR3 sequence is CASSHRTSGSASYNEQFF. In nucleotides, the CDR3 is TGTGCCAGCAGCCACCGGACTAGCGGGAGTGCCTCCTACAATGAGCAGTTCTTC.

This clonotype was observed many times. V is TRBV6-2 or TRBV6-3 and J is TRBJ2-1, with 8 bases fitting TRBD2. This CDR3 comprises 12 residues. The ends lost 5 bases at V and 9 bases at J; junction bases unmatched: 3. The V gene's germline CDR1 is MNHEY and CDR2 SVGEGT. Here the CDR3 DNA reads TGTGCCAGCAGTCGACTAGCGAGTGAGCAGTTCTTC. This encodes CASSRLASEQFF.

This clonotype has at least ten counts. The J gene is TRBJ1-2, the V gene TRBV11-2; D uncertain. V was trimmed by 5 bases and J by 7 bases, leaving 11 bases between them. Germline CDR1 reads SGHAT; CDR2 reads FQNNGV. This CDR3 has 12 residues. The CDR3 region is CASSGQMFGYTF. CDR3 sequence (DNA): TGTGCCAGCAGCGGCCAGATGTTTGGCTACACCTTC.

There are many counts of this clonotype. The chain has TRBV5-1 and TRBJ2-3, with 9 bases fitting TRBD2. Germline V gives CDR1 SGHRS, CDR2 YFSETQ. The ends lost 1 base at V and 0 bases at J; junction bases unmatched: 12. CDR3 length: 19 residues. The CDR3 protein is CASSLPMGKRGVSTDTQYF. DNA for the CDR3: TGCGCCAGCAGCTTGCCGATGGGAAAGCGGGGGGTTAGCACAGATACGCAGTATTTT.

This clonotype has a count of ten or more. In DNA, the CDR3 is TGTGCCAGCAGCCCCCGGCCTAGCGTCGTCTACGAGCAGTACTTC. This sequence encodes CASSPRPSVVYEQYF. The rearrangement links TRBV7-2 to TRBJ2-7; perhaps TRBD2 as D (6 bases). Germline-derived CDR1 and CDR2 are SGHTA and FQGNSA. Trimming took 5 bases from V and 3 from J, leaving 17 bases between them. CDR3 size: 15 residues.

There are many counts of this clonotype. The chain combines TRBV5-1 with TRBJ2-1, with 8 nucleotides matching TRBD2. J gave up 7 bases and V 0 bases, and 9 bases lay outside the gene matches. This CDR3 comprises 16 residues. Germline V gene data show CDR1 as SGHRS and CDR2 as YFSETQ. The CDR3 DNA is TGCGCCAGCAGCTTGGGCCCCACGGGAGGGGGTAATGAGCAGTTCTTC. It yields the protein CASSLGPTGGGNEQFF.

There are many counts of this clonotype. The chain employs TRBV6-1 and TRBJ2-3; 8 bases are a match to TRBD1. Germline CDR1 MNHNS, CDR2 SASEGT. J was trimmed by 0 bases and V by 6 bases; bases with no gene match: 5. The CDR3 spans 15 residues. The CDR3 is CASRGQGASTDTQYF. CDR3 DNA sequence: TGTGCCAGCAGAGGTCAGGGGGCTAGCACAGATACGCAGTATTTT.

This clonotype was observed at least ten times. V gene TRBV3-1 combines with J gene TRBJ1-6, with D unresolved. Trimming removed 1 base from V and 0 bases from J, with 4 bases in between. CDR1 and CDR2 (germline): LGHDT, YNNKEL (reference sequence). The CDR3 extends over 15 amino acids. CDR3: CASSQASSYNSPLHF. The CDR3 nucleotides read TGTGCCAGCAGCCAAGCGAGCTCCTATAATTCACCCCTCCACTTT.

This clonotype has a handful of counts. The chain combines TRBV19 with TRBJ1-2; D call uncertain. Germline V CDR1 and CDR2: LNHDA, SQIVND (reference sequence). The CDR3 runs to 13 residues. The V end was cut by 6 bases, the J end by 5 bases, with 13 bases between. The DNA for the CDR3 is TGTGCCAGTAGCCGTGACGGCACATATGGCTACACCTTC. It encodes CASSRDGTYGYTF.

This clonotype was counted at least ten times. CDR3 protein: CASNSIGAGSTDTQYF. Written as DNA, the CDR3 is TGTGCCAGCAATTCGATTGGAGCGGGTAGCACAGATACGCAGTATTTT. V gene TRBV25-1 combines with J gene TRBJ2-3; TRBD2 might be the D (6 bases). The V end was cut by 7 bases, the J end by 0 bases, with 17 bases between. The length of the CDR3 is 16 residues. Germline V gene lookup returns CDR1 MGHDK and CDR2 SYGVNS.

This clonotype was observed many times. The V and J genes are TRBV20-1 and TRBJ2-5; D tentatively reads TRBD1 or TRBD2 (5 bases each). The germline V and J ends were trimmed by 2 bases and 4 bases, with 17 bases remaining between them. CDR3 length: 15 amino acids. Germline CDR1 is DFQATT and CDR2 is SNEGSKA (reference sequence). In nucleotides, the CDR3 is TGCAGTGCTAGAACCCTGGGACCTCACCGAGAGACCCAGTACTTC. Residues: CSARTLGPHRETQYF.

This clonotype has at least ten counts. V usage is TRBV20-1 and J usage is TRBJ2-3; D unclear. V was pared by 0 bases and J by 5 bases, with 15 bases between. This CDR3 comprises 15 residues. Per the germline V gene, CDR1 is DFQATT and CDR2 is SNEGSKA (reference sequence). The chain's CDR3 is CSARDSLLGQDTQYF. CDR3 DNA: TGCAGTGCTAGAGATTCTCTCCTTGGGCAAGATACGCAGTATTTT.